Sequencing of this T cell receptor beta chain was carried out in a study of tumor-infiltrating lymphocytes in primary liver carcinoma (dated by TCRdb to 2016 to 2017). About the investigation overall: The five patients, three men and two women aged 30 to 69 years, had hepatocellular carcinoma (four) or combined HCC and intrahepatic cholangiocarcinoma (one). The tumors of the five patients were staged as T1-T3 N0M0, with maximum diameters ranging from 4.2 to 10 cm. Each sample produced about 3.65 to 7.13 million productive TCRbeta reads, and read depth showed no significant difference between tissue types. The study combined TCRbeta repertoire sequencing, expression microarrays and whole-exome sequencing across five regions of each liver tumor, with adjacent normal tissue and blood. A total of roughly 35 specimens from 5 patients went through TCRbeta repertoire sequencing, namely 25 tumor regions, 5 adjacent noncancerous liver tissues and 5 peripheral blood samples. The roughly 25 tumor region samples were profiled with Agilent mRNA microarrays so that TCRbeta repertoire diversity could be related to the local molecular phenotype. High reproducibility was observed for the technical replicate repertoires, with mean shared-clone rates approximately 0.9 and correlation coefficients above 0.95.

For this clonotype: Its antigen specificity is not known. The missing conserved phenylalanine or tryptophan at the end of this CDR3 makes a read error likely.

Starting from approximately 500 ng total RNA, TCRbeta-specific cDNA was produced by reverse transcription with a constant-region primer and ProtoScript II reverse transcriptase. TCRbeta libraries were built with three nested multiplex PCR rounds, a slightly modified ARM-PCR procedure. Multiplex TRBV1-TRBV30 forward primers and a Cbeta reverse primer were used in the first two PCR rounds, each of which was run for around 10 cycles. A final 25-cycle PCR with Deep VentR polymerase added sample barcodes and Illumina adapters. Before sequencing, amplicons of 200-500 bp were purified from gel using a QIAquick gel extraction kit. An Illumina HiSeq 2500 was used to sequence the TCRbeta amplicons with 250-bp paired-end reads. The original methods were these. Quality trimming of reads was performed with Trimmomatic v0.33, and paired reads were merged with FLASH v1.2.11 so that full CDR3 sequences could be recovered. MiGEC v1.2.1b assigned V, D and J germline segments to the rearranged TCRbeta sequences. VDJtools v1.0.0 computed clonotype statistics and Shannon-Wiener diversity indices. To cut down on sampling bias, every analysis after diversity analysis relied on just the 250 most abundant clonotypes from each sample. The raw public reads went through TCRdb reprocessing: fastp at Q25, MiXCR clone calling, in-frame beta chains kept. Duplicate CDR3 protein sequences are folded into a single record with the most common DNA and genes. In this record, the V and J calls reflect TCRdb's handling and not the investigators' own analysis. The sample table lists 90,000 to 100,000 distinct CDR3 sequences, about 70% of them with a count of one. The biggest ten clones account for approximately 10% of the sample.

Points the paper makes about the study in general: With just a handful of patients in the study, the authors point out that the findings should be validated in a larger study. The top 250 clones accounted for a significantly greater share of the repertoire in tumors than in blood (p = 0.039). Only about 7-25% of top clones were found in all five regions of a tumor, suggesting spatial heterogeneity of tumor-infiltrating T cells. Since the samples were bulk and unsorted, there was no way to compare CD4+ and CD8+ T cell repertoires. Only the TCR beta chain was sequenced, which likely underestimates true repertoire diversity because unpaired alpha chains were not captured. Pairs of tumor regions showed greater repertoire overlap (mean about 36%) than tumor-adjacent pairs (17%) or tumor-blood pairs (roughly 14%), which is consistent with antigen-driven expansion.

In the germline V gene, CDR1 corresponds to MDHEN and CDR2 to SYDVKM. The CDR3 has 17 amino acids, counting both end residues. Of all the DNA, just the CDR3 is kept, 51 bases in frame from base 1. The trim is 5 bases for V and 5 bases for J, with a gap of 25 bases between the germline ends. Total RNA and DNA were co-extracted from around 18-30 mg of bulk tissue with the AllPrep DNA/RNA mini kit, without cell sorting. Between November 2015 and early 2016, about 5 patients in China with histopathologically diagnosed primary liver carcinoma had their tumors surgically resected. Patients had chronic HBV infection and were treatment-naive at sampling. Each tumor was sampled at five spatially separated regions: the tumor centre plus the superior, inferior, left-lateral and right-lateral poles. More than 80% viable tumor cells were found by histology in every tumor sample. Fresh tumor and adjacent tissue pieces were bisected, with one half stored in RNAlater at -80 degrees C and the other half sent for histology.

Input material: liver tumor tissue from sampling region 5. Read against the paper, the sample's cell subset or site label means: tumor region T5, tumor centre. This sequence originates from a woman aged 60 to 75 with primary liver carcinoma and hepatitis B virus infection. The V gene is TRBV28 and the J gene is TRBJ2-7; TRBD2 is possibly the D segment (10 matching bases). The sequenced DNA is TGTGCCAGCAGTGACAGGGGGAGAAGGACTAGCGGCCACGAGCAGTACTCC. It specifies CASSDRGRRTSGHEQYS.